This T cell receptor (beta chain) originates from a study of T-cell reconstitution after alpha-beta-depleted transplantation in children. Germline CDR1 is MGHRA and CDR2 is YSYEKL. The CDR3 consists of 15 residues. V was pared by 3 bases and J by 4 bases, with 15 bases between. During its preparation, the TCRbeta library received unique molecular identifiers. TCRdb reanalysed the PCR reads using MiXCR and keeps one entry per CDR3 protein. The table shows around 960,000 distinct CDR3 sequences, with roughly 29% occurring only once. Study findings and constraints: Once a year had passed after transplant, T-cell counts and diversity came mostly from newly produced T cells. Day-60 TCRbeta diversity that was high in some patients was derived from surviving recipient T cells and thymic progenitors. Alpha-beta T cells about two months after transplant reportedly derived from several hundred expanded graft clones.

This clonotype was seen a few times. Antigen specificity is unknown. This TCR was sampled from a boy less than two years old who had a stem cell transplant for SCID, so the T cells may come from the graft donor. The chain uses TRBV4-1 and TRBJ1-1, with a tentative D call TRBD1 (6 bases). Sequencing was performed on PBMCs, mostly from graft donor cells, taken 360 days after TCRalphabeta/CD19-depleted stem cell transplant. CDR3 in DNA: TGCGCCAGCAGCCACAGAACAGGGTCGGGCACTGAAGCTTTCTTT. Its protein product is CASSHRTGSGTEAFF.